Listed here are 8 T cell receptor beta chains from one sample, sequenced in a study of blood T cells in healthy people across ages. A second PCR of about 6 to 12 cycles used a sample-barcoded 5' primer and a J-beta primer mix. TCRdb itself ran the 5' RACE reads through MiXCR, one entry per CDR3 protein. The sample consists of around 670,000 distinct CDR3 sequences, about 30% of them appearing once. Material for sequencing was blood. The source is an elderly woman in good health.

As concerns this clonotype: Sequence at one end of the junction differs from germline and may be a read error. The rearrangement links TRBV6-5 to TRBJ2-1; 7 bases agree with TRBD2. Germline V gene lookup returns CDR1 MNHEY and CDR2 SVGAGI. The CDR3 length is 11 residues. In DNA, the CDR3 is TGTGCCGGCAGTCGGGGGGATGGGCAGTTCTTC. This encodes CAGSRGDGQFF.

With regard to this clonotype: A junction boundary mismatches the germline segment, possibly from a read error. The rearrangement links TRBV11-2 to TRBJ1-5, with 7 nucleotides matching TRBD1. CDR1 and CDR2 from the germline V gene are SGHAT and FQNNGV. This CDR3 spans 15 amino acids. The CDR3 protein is CASSPDGDSNPPQHF. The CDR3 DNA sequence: TGTGCCAGCAGCCCAGACGGGGACAGCAATCCGCCCCAGCATTTT.

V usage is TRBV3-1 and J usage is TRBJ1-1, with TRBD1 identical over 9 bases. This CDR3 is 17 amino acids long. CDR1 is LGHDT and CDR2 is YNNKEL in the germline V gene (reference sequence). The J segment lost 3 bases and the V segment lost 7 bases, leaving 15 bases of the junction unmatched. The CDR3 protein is CASTPQGAVTAHTEAFF. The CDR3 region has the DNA TGTGCCAGCACCCCACAGGGGGCGGTTACGGCGCACACTGAAGCTTTCTTT.

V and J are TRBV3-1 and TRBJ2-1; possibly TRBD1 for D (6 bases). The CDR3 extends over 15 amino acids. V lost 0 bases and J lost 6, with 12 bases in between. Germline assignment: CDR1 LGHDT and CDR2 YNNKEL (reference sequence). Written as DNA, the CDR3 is TGTGCCAGCAGCCAAGACGGACAGCGAGGCAATGAGCAGTTCTTC. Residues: CASSQDGQRGNEQFF.

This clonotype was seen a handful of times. The CDR3 coding sequence is TGCAGCGGCGGGATCAATGAGCAGTTCTTC. It specifies CSGGINEQFF. This chain links TRBV29-1 with TRBJ2-1; maybe TRBD2 (6 bases). Trimming shortened V by 7 bases and J by 6 bases, and 7 bases separated the two germline ends. The CDR3 runs 10 residues. Per the germline V gene, CDR1 is SQVTM and CDR2 is ANQGSEA.

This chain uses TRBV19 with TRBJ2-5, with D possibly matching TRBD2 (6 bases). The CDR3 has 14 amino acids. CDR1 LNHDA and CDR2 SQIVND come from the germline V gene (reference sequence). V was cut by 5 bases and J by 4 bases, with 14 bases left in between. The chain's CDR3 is CASSAGPNTETQYF. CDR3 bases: TGTGCCAGTAGTGCGGGGCCGAATACAGAGACCCAGTACTTC. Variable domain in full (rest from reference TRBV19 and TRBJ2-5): DGGITQSPKYLFRKEGQNVTLSCEQNLNHDAMYWYRQDPGQGLRLIYYSQIVNDFQKGDIAEGYSVSREKKESFPLTVTSAQKNPTAFYLCASSAGPNTETQYFGPGTRLLVL.

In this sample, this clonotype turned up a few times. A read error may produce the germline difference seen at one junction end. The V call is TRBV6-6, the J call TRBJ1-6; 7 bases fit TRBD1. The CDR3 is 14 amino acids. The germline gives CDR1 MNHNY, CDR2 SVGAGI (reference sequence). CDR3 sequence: CVSSYSTGWTPLHF. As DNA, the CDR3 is TGTGTCAGCAGTTACTCGACAGGGTGGACACCCCTCCACTTT.

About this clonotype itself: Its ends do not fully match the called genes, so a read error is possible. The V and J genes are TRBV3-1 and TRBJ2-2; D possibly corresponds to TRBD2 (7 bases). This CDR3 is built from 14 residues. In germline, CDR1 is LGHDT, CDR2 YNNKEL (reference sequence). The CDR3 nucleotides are TGTGTCAGCAGCCAAGACGGGGGGCCCGGGGAGCTGTTTTTT. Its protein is CVSSQDGGPGELFF.